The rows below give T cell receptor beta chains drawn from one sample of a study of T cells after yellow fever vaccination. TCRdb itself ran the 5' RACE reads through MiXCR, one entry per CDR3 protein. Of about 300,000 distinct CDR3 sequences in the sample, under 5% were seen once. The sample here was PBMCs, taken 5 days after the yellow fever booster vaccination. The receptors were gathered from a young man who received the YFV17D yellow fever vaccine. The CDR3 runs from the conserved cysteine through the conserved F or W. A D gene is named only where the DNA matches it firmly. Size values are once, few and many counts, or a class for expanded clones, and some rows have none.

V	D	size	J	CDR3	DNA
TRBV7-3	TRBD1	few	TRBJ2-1	CASSTGTDNEQFF	TGTGCCAGCAGCACCGGGACAGACAATGAGCAGTTCTTC
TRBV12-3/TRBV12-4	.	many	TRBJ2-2	CASRVRDKAYGELFF	TGTGCCAGCAGGGTCCGGGACAAGGCCTACGGGGAGCTGTTTTTT
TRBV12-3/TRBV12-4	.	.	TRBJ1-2	CASSLALERGDIGFYGYTF	TGTGCCAGCAGTTTAGCGTTGGAAAGAGGGGACATAGGTTTCTATGGCTACACCTTC
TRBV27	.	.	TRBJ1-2	CASRPTGFNYGYTF	TGTGCCAGCAGGCCGACGGGTTTTAACTATGGCTACACCTTC
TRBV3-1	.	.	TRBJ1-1	CASSQASAGTDTEAFF	TGTGCCAGCAGCCAAGCAAGCGCCGGGACGGACACTGAAGCTTTCTTT
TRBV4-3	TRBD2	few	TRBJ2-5	CASSQGSGGHQETQYF	TGCGCCAGCAGCCAAGGTAGCGGGGGTCACCAAGAGACCCAGTACTTC
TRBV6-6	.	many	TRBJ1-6	CASSRNSPLHF	TGTGCCAGCAGTCGGAATTCACCCCTCCACTTT
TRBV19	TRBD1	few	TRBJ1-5	CASSIAETGIRQPQHF	TGTGCCAGTAGTATAGCCGAGACAGGGATTCGTCAGCCCCAGCATTTT
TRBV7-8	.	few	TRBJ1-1	CASSLGGMSTEAFF	TGTGCCAGCAGCTTAGGGGGCATGAGCACTGAAGCTTTCTTT
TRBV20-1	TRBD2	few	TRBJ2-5	CSAAPFGLAGIQETQYF	TGCAGTGCTGCCCCCTTCGGACTAGCGGGGATTCAAGAGACCCAGTACTTC
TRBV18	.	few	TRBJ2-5	CASSPEGREYVQETQYF	TGTGCCAGCTCACCCGAGGGAAGGGAGTACGTACAAGAGACCCAGTACTTC
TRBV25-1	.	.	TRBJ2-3	CASSGTDLTDTQYF	TGTGCCAGCAGTGGGACAGACCTCACAGATACGCAGTATTTT
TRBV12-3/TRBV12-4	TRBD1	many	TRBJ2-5	CASSSRGSGETQYF	TGTGCCAGCAGTTCCAGGGGGAGTGGGGAGACCCAGTACTTC
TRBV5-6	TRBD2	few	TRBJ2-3	CASMLAGGTDTQYF	TGTGCCAGCATGCTAGCGGGGGGGACAGATACGCAGTATTTT
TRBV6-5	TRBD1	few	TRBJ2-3	CASSYSGGQGADTQYF	TGTGCCAGCAGTTACTCGGGGGGACAGGGGGCAGATACGCAGTATTTT
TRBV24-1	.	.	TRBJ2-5	CATSGAGNQETQYF	TGTGCCACCAGTGGGGCAGGAAACCAAGAGACCCAGTACTTC
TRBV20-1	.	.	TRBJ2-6	CSAREQGSGANVLTF	TGCAGTGCTAGAGAGCAGGGTTCTGGGGCCAACGTCCTGACTTTC
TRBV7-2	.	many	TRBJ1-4	CASSLGPSYNEKLFF	TGTGCCAGCAGCTTAGGCCCCTCTTATAATGAAAAACTGTTTTTT
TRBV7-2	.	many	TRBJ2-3	CASSLGLSDTQYF	TGTGCCAGCAGCTTAGGCCTGTCGGATACGCAGTATTTT
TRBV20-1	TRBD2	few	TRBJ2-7	CSASGSFAGDSYEQYF	TGCAGTGCTAGTGGTTCTTTCGCGGGGGACTCCTACGAGCAGTACTTC
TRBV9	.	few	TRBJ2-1	CASSVAPNPPMGEQFF	TGTGCCAGCAGCGTTGCGCCAAACCCCCCAATGGGTGAGCAGTTCTTC
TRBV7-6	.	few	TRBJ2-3	CASSLVRGGGTDTQYF	TGTGCCAGCAGCTTAGTCCGTGGAGGAGGCACAGATACGCAGTATTTT
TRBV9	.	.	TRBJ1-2	CASSVERSPPIFF	TGTGCCAGCAGCGTAGAACGCTCTCCTCCAATTTTCTTC
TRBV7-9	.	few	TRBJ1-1	CASSFGGAFF	TGTGCCAGCAGCTTCGGTGGCGCTTTCTTT
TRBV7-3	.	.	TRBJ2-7	CASSQWGTFCFYEQYF	TGTGCCAGCAGCCAATGGGGGACATTCTGTTTCTACGAGCAGTACTTC
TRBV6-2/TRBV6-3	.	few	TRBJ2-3	CASSYRATDTQYF	TGTGCCAGCAGTTATAGGGCCACAGATACGCAGTATTTT
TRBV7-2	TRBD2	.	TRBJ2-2	CASSVAGANTGELFF	TGTGCCAGCAGCGTAGCGGGGGCAAACACCGGGGAGCTGTTTTTT
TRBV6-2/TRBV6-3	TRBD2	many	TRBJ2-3	CASRRGATDTQYF	TGTGCCAGCAGGCGGGGGGCAACAGATACGCAGTATTTT
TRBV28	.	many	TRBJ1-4	CASSFWTVTNEKLFF	TGTGCCAGCAGTTTCTGGACAGTTACTAATGAAAAACTGTTTTTT
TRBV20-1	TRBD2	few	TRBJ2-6	CSALAGGRSGANVLTF	TGCAGTGCTCTAGCGGGGGGCCGCTCTGGGGCCAACGTCCTGACTTTC
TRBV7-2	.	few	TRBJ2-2	CASSLLFGELFF	TGTGCCAGCAGCTTGCTGTTCGGCGAGCTGTTTTTT
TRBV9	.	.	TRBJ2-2	CASSKFTGELFF	TGTGCCAGCAGCAAATTCACCGGGGAGCTGTTTTTT
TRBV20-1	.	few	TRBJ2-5	CSANSGQTSWTQYF	TGCAGTGCTAACTCGGGACAAACTAGCTGGACCCAGTACTTC
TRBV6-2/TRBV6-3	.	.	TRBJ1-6	CASRPTDSENSPLHF	TGTGCCAGCAGACCGACGGACAGCGAGAATTCACCCCTCCACTTT
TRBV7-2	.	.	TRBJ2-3	CASSLHRGGADTQYF	TGTGCCAGCAGCTTACATCGGGGCGGCGCAGATACGCAGTATTTT
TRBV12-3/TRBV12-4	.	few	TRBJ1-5	CASSTWGQPQHF	TGTGCCAGCAGTACGTGGGGTCAGCCCCAGCATTTT
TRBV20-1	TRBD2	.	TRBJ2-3	CSAAIAGESTDTQYF	TGCAGTGCTGCCATAGCGGGGGAGAGCACAGATACGCAGTATTTT
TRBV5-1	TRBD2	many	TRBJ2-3	CASSLTSGDVGTQYF	TGCGCCAGCAGCTTGACTAGCGGGGACGTAGGCACGCAGTATTTT
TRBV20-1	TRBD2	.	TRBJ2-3	CSARAAGGLVDTQYF	TGCAGTGCTAGAGCGGCGGGGGGGCTGGTAGATACGCAGTATTTT
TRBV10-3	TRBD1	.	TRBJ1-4	CAISHGGTGAEKLFF	TGTGCCATCAGCCACGGGGGGACAGGCGCGGAAAAACTGTTTTTT
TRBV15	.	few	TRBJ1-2	CATSREEGVQGYTF	TGTGCCACCAGCAGAGAGGAAGGGGTACAGGGCTACACCTTC
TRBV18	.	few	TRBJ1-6	CASSLQGSYNSPLHF	TGTGCCAGCTCACTACAGGGATCCTATAATTCACCCCTCCACTTT
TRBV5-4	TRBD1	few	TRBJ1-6	CASSLVGQGESPLHF	TGTGCCAGCAGCTTGGTAGGACAGGGGGAATCACCCCTCCACTTT
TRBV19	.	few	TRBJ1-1	CASTITGGGTAEAFF	TGTGCCAGTACCATCACGGGGGGCGGGACTGCTGAAGCTTTCTTT
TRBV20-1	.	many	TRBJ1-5	CSARVTGGVNQPQHF	TGCAGTGCTAGGGTAACGGGGGGTGTGAATCAGCCCCAGCATTTT
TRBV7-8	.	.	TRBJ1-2	CASSPTIANYGYTF	TGTGCCAGCAGCCCGACGATAGCTAACTATGGCTACACCTTC
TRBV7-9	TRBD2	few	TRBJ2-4	CASSLERGGNIQYF	TGTGCCAGCAGCTTAGAACGGGGGGGAAACATTCAGTACTTC
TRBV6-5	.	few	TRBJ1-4	CASSSLAGVLEKLFF	TGTGCCAGCAGTTCCCTGGCAGGGGTCCTTGAAAAACTGTTTTTT
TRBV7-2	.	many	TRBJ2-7	CASSLGYGSYEQYF	TGTGCCAGCAGCTTAGGATACGGCTCCTACGAGCAGTACTTC
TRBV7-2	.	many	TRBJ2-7	CASSSHPIGGEQYF	TGTGCCAGCAGCTCGCACCCTATTGGGGGCGAGCAGTACTTC
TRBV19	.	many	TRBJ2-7	CASSMGRGYEQYF	TGTGCCAGTAGTATGGGCAGGGGTTACGAGCAGTACTTC
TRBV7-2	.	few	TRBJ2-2	CASSPKGPENTGELFF	TGTGCCAGCAGCCCTAAAGGGCCAGAGAACACCGGGGAGCTGTTTTTT
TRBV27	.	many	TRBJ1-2	CASSETGTHYGYTF	TGTGCCAGCAGTGAGACCGGGACACACTATGGCTACACCTTC
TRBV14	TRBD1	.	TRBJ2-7	CASSLTGTAVEQYF	TGTGCCAGCAGCTTGACCGGGACAGCCGTCGAGCAGTACTTC
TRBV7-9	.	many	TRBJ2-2	CASSTKADSANTGELFF	TGTGCCAGCAGCACGAAAGCGGACAGCGCGAACACCGGGGAGCTGTTTTTT